These 13 T cell receptor beta chains were sequenced from one sample in a study of CD8 T cells in Susac syndrome. Random hexamers were used to reverse transcribe roughly 0.45 to 1 ug of RNA. Using its own MiXCR run on the immunoSEQ multiplex PCR reads, TCRdb lists one record per CDR3 protein. The sample holds around 190,000 distinct CDR3 sequences, over 85% seen once. Specimen: CD4+ T cells from PBMCs. The source of these receptors is a human donor in good health.

The J gene is TRBJ1-5, the V gene TRBV28; D unclear. V was cut by 3 bases and J by 5 bases, with 5 bases left in between. CDR3 length: 12 amino acids. Germline-derived CDR1 and CDR2 are MDHEN and SYDVKM. The CDR3 nucleotides are TGTGCCAGCAGTTTGGAGGATCAGCCCCAGCATTTT. This translates into CASSLEDQPQHF.

The CDR3 DNA follows: TGTGCCAGCAGCTTAAACGGGGGTGGAGATACGCAGTATTTT. Translated: CASSLNGGGDTQYF. The genes are TRBV7-2 and TRBJ2-3; a weak D match, TRBD2 (6 bases). The CDR3 has 14 residues. Germline V gene sequence: CDR1 SGHTA, CDR2 FQGNSA. The ends were cut back, 2 bases at V and 5 bases at J, with 11 bases in the middle.

The rearrangement uses TRBV7-2 and TRBJ2-1; 8 positions match TRBD2. Germline assignment: CDR1 SGHTA and CDR2 FQGNSA. The CDR3 has 12 residues. The V gene end was trimmed by 4 bases and the J gene end by 9 bases; junction bases not matched to a gene: 2. In nucleotides, the CDR3 is TGTGCCAGCAGCTCGACTAGCGTTGAGCAGTTCTTC. Its protein product is CASSSTSVEQFF.

The rearrangement joins TRBV5-6 to TRBJ1-5; 7 nucleotides line up with TRBD1. CDR3 length: 15 amino acids. Germline V gene lookup returns CDR1 SGHDT and CDR2 YYEEEE. The ends lost 0 bases at V and 3 bases at J; junction bases unmatched: 3. The CDR3 nucleotides are TGTGCCAGCAGCTTGGACAGGGGCTTCAATCAGCCCCAGCATTTT. This gives the protein CASSLDRGFNQPQHF.

This clonotype was seen once. V and J are TRBV3-1 and TRBJ2-7; D is perhaps TRBD1 (5 bases). V gave up 0 bases and J gave up 3 bases, with 21 bases separating them. Germline CDR1 and CDR2: LGHDT and YNNKEL (reference sequence). The CDR3 is 18 residues long. CDR3 amino acids: CASSQDLIRAGQNYEQYV. The CDR3 DNA is TGTGCCAGCAGCCAAGATTTGATAAGGGCAGGGCAGAACTACGAGCAGTACGTC.

The chain uses TRBV15 and TRBJ1-3; maybe TRBD1 (6 bases). V lost 2 bases to trimming and J lost 0 bases, with 14 bases between them. Per germline, CDR1 LNHNV and CDR2 YYDKDF (reference sequence). The CDR3 is made up of 17 amino acids. CDR3: CATSRSRGGSSGNTIYF. The CDR3 DNA sequence: TGTGCCACCAGCAGATCCAGGGGAGGGAGCTCTGGAAACACCATATATTTT.

The table lists this clonotype with a few counts. Compared with germline, one end of the junction differs, possibly owing to a read error. This sequence joins TRBV5-1 and TRBJ1-1; 7 bases map to TRBD1. This CDR3 is 14 amino acids long. Germline assignment: CDR1 SGHRS and CDR2 YFSETQ. In nucleotides, the CDR3 is TGTGCCAGCAGTTTGACAGGGATGAACACTGAAGCTTTCTTT. Its protein is CASSLTGMNTEAFF. Filled out from reference TRBV5-1 and TRBJ1-1, the complete variable domain reads KAGVTQTPRYLIKTRGQQVTLSCSPISGHRSVSWYQQTPGQGLQFLFEYFSETQRNKGNFPGRFSGRQFSNSRSEMNVSTLELGDSALYLCASSLTGMNTEAFFGQGTRLTVV.

The table lists this clonotype with a count of one. This rearrangement joins TRBV7-3 to TRBJ2-1; D is perhaps TRBD2 (5 bases). Germline V gives CDR1 SGHTA, CDR2 FQGTGA. This CDR3 comprises 13 residues. V was shortened by 2 bases and J by 5 bases, with 7 bases between the two germline ends. The CDR3 DNA reads as TGTGCCAGCAGCTTATTCGGGAACAATGAGCAGTTCTTC. Translating it yields CASSLFGNNEQFF.

The V call is TRBV18, the J call TRBJ2-6; D remains unclear. This CDR3 spans 13 amino acids. Trimming took off 2 bases at V and 4 bases at J, with 3 bases between the two ends. Germline V CDR1 and CDR2: KGHSH, LQKENI. DNA for the CDR3: TGTGCCAGCTCACCAAAAGGGGCCAACGTCCTGACTTTC. Amino acids: CASSPKGANVLTF.

The chain recombines TRBV20-1 with TRBJ1-5; 8 bases agree with TRBD1. The CDR3 covers 15 residues. Germline V gene sequence: CDR1 DFQATT, CDR2 SNEGSKA (reference sequence). J gave up 7 bases and V 4 bases, and 12 bases lay outside the gene matches. The CDR3 DNA reads TGCAGTGCTATCCTCGGACAGGGCCTAGGCCAGCCCCAGCATTTT. It is translated as CSAILGQGLGQPQHF.

The chain is built from TRBV6-2 or TRBV6-3 and TRBJ1-5; D ambiguous. The V end was cut by 10 bases, the J end by 4 bases, with 17 bases between. The CDR3 sequence is 14 residues long. Germline V CDR1 and CDR2: MNHEY, SVGEGT. The CDR3 is CATVEPGGNQPQHF. The CDR3 bases are TGTGCCACCGTAGAGCCGGGAGGGAATCAGCCCCAGCATTTT.

J is TRBJ1-5 and V is TRBV6-5, with D possibly being TRBD1 (5 bases). V was trimmed by 5 bases and J by 3 bases, leaving 14 bases between them. This CDR3 is built from 15 residues. Germline V gene data show CDR1 as MNHEY and CDR2 as SVGAGI. The CDR3 loop is CASSPFGGSNQPQHF. The CDR3 nucleotides are TGTGCCAGCAGTCCGTTTGGGGGTTCCAATCAGCCCCAGCATTTT.

The chain is built from TRBV5-1 and TRBJ1-1; 8 bases match TRBD1. CDR1 is SGHRS, CDR2 YFSETQ, per germline. V shed 0 bases and J 3 bases; nucleotides not matched to a gene: 4. This CDR3 has 15 residues. The CDR3 sequence is CASSLADRDDTEAFF. The DNA of the CDR3 is TGCGCCAGCAGCTTGGCGGACAGGGACGACACTGAAGCTTTCTTT. The full variable domain, in which reference TRBV5-1 and TRBJ1-1 provide the parts outside the CDR3, is KAGVTQTPRYLIKTRGQQVTLSCSPISGHRSVSWYQQTPGQGLQFLFEYFSETQRNKGNFPGRFSGRQFSNSRSEMNVSTLELGDSALYLCASSLADRDDTEAFFGQGTRLTVV.